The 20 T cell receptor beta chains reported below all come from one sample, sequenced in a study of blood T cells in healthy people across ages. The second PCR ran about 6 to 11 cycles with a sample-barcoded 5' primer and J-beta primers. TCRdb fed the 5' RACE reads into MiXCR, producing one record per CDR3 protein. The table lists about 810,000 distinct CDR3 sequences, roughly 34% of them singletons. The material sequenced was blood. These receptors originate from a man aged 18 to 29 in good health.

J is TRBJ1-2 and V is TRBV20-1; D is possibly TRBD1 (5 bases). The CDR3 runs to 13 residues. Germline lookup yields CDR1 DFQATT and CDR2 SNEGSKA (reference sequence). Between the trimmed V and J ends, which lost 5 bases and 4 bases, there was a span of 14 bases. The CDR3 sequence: CSAGGGSGYGYTF. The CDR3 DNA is TGCAGTGCTGGGGGGGGAAGCGGCTATGGCTACACCTTC.

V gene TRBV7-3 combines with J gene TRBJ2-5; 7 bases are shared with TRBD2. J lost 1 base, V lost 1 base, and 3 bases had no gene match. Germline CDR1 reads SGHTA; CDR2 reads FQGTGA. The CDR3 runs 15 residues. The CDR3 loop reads CASSLRGGSQETQYF. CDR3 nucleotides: TGTGCCAGCAGCTTAAGGGGGGGGAGCCAAGAGACCCAGTACTTC.

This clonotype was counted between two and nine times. The CDR3 reads CASSREGSSTDTQYF. The CDR3 coding sequence is TGTGCCAGCAGTCGGGAGGGGAGTAGCACAGATACGCAGTATTTT. This chain uses TRBV27 with TRBJ2-3; 8 nucleotides agree with TRBD2. J gave up 0 bases and V 5 bases, and 4 bases lay outside the gene matches. The germline V gene has CDR1 MNHEY and CDR2 SMNVEV (reference sequence). This CDR3 comprises 15 residues.

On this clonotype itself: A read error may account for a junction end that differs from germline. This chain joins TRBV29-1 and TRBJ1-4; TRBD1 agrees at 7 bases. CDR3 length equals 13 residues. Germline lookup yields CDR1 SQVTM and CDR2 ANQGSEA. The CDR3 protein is CSVSGGPNEKPFF. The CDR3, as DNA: TGCAGCGTTTCAGGGGGTCCTAATGAAAAACCGTTTTTT. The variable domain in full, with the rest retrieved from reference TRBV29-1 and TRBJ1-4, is SAVISQKPSRDICQRGTSLTIQCQVDSQVTMMFWYRQQPGQSLTLIATANQGSEATYESGFVIDKFPISRPNLTFSTLTVSNMSPEDSSIYLCSVSGGPNEKPFFGSGTQLSVL.

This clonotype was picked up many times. As DNA, the CDR3 is TGCAGCGTTCAGGGGGGGGAAGAGACCCAGTACTTC. Protein product: CSVQGGEETQYF. This chain links TRBV29-1 with TRBJ2-5; either TRBD1 or TRBD2 may supply D (7 bases each). CDR1 is SQVTM, CDR2 ANQGSEA, per germline. V dropped 5 bases and J dropped 3 bases, with 10 bases sitting between them. This CDR3 contains 12 residues.

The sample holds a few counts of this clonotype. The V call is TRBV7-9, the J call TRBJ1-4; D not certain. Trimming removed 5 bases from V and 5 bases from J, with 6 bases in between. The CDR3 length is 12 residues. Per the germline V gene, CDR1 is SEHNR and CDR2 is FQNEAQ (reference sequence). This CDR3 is CASSLENEKLFF. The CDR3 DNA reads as TGTGCCAGCAGCCTAGAGAATGAAAAACTGTTTTTT.

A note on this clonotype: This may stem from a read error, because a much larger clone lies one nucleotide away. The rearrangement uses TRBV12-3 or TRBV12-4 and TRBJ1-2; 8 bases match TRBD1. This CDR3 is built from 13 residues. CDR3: CASGTGLNHGYTF. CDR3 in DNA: TGTGCCAGCGGGACAGGCCTTAACCATGGCTACACCTTC.

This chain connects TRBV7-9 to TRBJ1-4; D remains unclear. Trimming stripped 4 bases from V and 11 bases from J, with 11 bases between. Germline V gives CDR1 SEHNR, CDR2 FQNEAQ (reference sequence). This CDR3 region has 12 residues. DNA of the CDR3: TGTGCCAGCAGCTCCGGCAACGGGAAACTGTTTTTT. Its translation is CASSSGNGKLFF.

This CDR3 is CASSSPDRLNEKLFF. The DNA of the CDR3 is TGTGCCAGCAGCTCGCCTGACAGACTTAATGAAAAACTGTTTTTT. The chain carries TRBV7-2 and TRBJ1-4; TRBD1 is a possible D gene (5 bases). The V and J ends lost 4 bases and 4 bases respectively, with 13 bases between them. CDR1 and CDR2 from the germline V gene are SGHTA and FQGNSA. CDR3 length: 15 amino acids.

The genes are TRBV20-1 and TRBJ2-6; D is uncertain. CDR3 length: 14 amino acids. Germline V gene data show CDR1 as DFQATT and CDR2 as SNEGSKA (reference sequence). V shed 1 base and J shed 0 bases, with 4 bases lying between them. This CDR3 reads CSARVASGANVLTF. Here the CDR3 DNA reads TGCAGTGCTAGAGTGGCCTCTGGGGCCAACGTCCTGACTTTC.

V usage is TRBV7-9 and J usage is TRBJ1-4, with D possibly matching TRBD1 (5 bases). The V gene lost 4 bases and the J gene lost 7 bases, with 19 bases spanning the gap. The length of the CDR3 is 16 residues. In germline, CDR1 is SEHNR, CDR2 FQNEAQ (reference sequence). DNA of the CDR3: TGTGCCAGCAGCTGGGAGGTCGGGGGTCGTGGTGAAAAACTGTTTTTT. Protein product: CASSWEVGGRGEKLFF. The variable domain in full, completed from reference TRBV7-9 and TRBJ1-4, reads DTGVSQNPRHKITKRGQNVTFRCDPISEHNRLYWYRQTLGQGPEFLTYFQNEAQLEKSRLLSDRFSAERPKGSFSTLEIQRTEQGDSAMYLCASSWEVGGRGEKLFFGSGTQLSVL.

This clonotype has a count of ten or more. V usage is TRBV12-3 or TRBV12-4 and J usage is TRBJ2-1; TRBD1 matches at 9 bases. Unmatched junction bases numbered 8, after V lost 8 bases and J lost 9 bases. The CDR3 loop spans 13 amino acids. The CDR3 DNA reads TGTGCCAGCGGTCGGGACAGGGCTGGTGAGCAGTTCTTC. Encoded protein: CASGRDRAGEQFF.

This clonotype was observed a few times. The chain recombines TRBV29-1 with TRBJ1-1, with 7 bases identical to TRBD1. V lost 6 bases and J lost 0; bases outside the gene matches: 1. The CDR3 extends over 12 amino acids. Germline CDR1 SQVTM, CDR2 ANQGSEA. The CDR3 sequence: CSVRGMNTEAFF. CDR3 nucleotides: TGCAGCGTCAGGGGGATGAACACTGAAGCTTTCTTT.

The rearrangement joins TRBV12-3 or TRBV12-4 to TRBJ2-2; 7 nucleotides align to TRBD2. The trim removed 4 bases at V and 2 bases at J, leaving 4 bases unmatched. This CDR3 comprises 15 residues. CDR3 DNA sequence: TGTGCCAGCAGTTACGGGGGGAGAAACACCGGGGAGCTGTTTTTT. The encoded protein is CASSYGGRNTGELFF.

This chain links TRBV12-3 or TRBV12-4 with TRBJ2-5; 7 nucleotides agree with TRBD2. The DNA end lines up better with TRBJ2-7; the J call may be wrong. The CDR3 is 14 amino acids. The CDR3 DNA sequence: TGTGCCAGCAGCCCGCGGACTAGGAGGCGCGAGCAGTACTTC. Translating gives CASSPRTRRREQYF.

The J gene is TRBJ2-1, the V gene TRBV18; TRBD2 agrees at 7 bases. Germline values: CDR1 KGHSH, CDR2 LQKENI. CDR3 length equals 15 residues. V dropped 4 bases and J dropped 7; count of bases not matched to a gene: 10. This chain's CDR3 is CASSRGSSTANEQFF. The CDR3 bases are TGTGCCAGCTCACGCGGGAGTTCGACTGCGAATGAGCAGTTCTTC.

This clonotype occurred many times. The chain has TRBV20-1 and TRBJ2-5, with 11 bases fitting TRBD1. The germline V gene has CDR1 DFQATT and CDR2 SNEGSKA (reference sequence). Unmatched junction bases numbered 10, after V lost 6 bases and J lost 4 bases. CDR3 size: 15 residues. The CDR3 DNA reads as TGCAGTGCCCTTGGGACAGGGGGTTATAGAGAGACCCAGTACTTC. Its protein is CSALGTGGYRETQYF.

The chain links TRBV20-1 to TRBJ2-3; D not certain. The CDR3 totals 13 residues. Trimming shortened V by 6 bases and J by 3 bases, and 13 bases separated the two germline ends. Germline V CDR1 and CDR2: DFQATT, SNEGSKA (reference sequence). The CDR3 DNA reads TGCAGTGCCTTCCTGACTGGGACAGATACGCAGTATTTT. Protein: CSAFLTGTDTQYF.

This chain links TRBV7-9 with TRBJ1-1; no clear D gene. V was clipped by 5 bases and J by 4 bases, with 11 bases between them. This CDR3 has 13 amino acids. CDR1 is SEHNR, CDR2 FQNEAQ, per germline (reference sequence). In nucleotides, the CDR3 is TGTGCCAGCAGCCAGGATAAGGTCACTGAAGCTTTCTTT. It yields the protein CASSQDKVTEAFF.

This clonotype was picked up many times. The CDR3 region is CASSLAGWNSLYGYTF. CDR3 bases: TGTGCCAGCAGCTTAGCGGGTTGGAACAGTTTGTATGGCTACACCTTC. The chain carries TRBV7-6 and TRBJ1-2; D gene unclear. Trimming cost V 0 bases and J 5 bases, with 16 bases left between them. The CDR3 is made up of 16 amino acids. CDR1 is SGHVS and CDR2 is FNYEAQ in the germline V gene.